This T cell receptor beta chain was identified during a study of blood T cells in healthy people across ages. Germline V gene sequence: CDR1 DFQATT, CDR2 SNEGSKA (reference sequence). The CDR3 spans 13 residues. V was trimmed by 3 bases and J by 2 bases, leaving 9 bases between them. Peripheral blood from each donor was collected in a volume of approximately 9.5 milliliters. Using a J-beta primer mix together with a sample-barcoded 5' primer, a second PCR was run for roughly 6 to 12 cycles. Each of the samples gave a minimum of 3 million paired-end reads that contained CDR3. Each CDR3 protein is one row after TCRdb ran MiXCR on the 5' RACE reads. This sample has about 1.8 million distinct CDR3 sequences, with about 50% found just once.

This TCR was sampled from a woman aged 40-49 years in good health. V is TRBV20-1 and J is TRBJ2-3, with TRBD1 as a possible D gene (5 bases). Source material: blood. The DNA of the CDR3 is TGCAGTGCTAGGGAGACAGTCACAGATACGCAGTATTTT. It codes for CSARETVTDTQYF.